These T cell receptor beta chains were read from a single sample in a study of cytomegalovirus exposure and HLA in healthy donors. The repertoire was sequenced with immunoSEQ multiplex PCR; TCRdb's copy has only in-frame clones and lacks some. This table has 200,000 to 250,000 clones, over 80% appearing once. The sequencing input was PBMCs. The receptors come from a young woman in good health and CMV-seropositive. CDR3s include the opening cysteine and the closing phenylalanine or tryptophan. The order of the fields is CDR3 protein, CDR3 DNA, D gene, clone size, V gene, CDR3 length, J gene. A D gene is named only where the DNA matches it firmly. A clone size is listed for some rows: how often the clone was seen (once, few, many), or a class if it is expanded.

CASSRTGRVHGYTF,TGTGCCAGCAGCCGTACGGGAAGGGTACATGGCTACACCTTC,-,-,TRBV6-5,14,TRBJ1-2
CASSLMGENTEAFF,TGTGCCAGTAGTTTAATGGGCGAGAACACTGAAGCTTTCTTT,-,-,TRBV19,14,TRBJ1-1
CASSYNVLSSYEQYF,TGTGCCAGCAGCTATAATGTACTTAGCTCCTACGAGCAGTACTTC,-,-,TRBV5-6,15,TRBJ2-7
CSVVMSALRGTEAFF,TGCAGCGTTGTGATGAGTGCCCTGAGAGGCACTGAAGCTTTCTTT,-,-,TRBV29-1,15,TRBJ1-1
CSVVLFRLAGVYEQYF,TGCAGCGTTGTTTTATTTAGGCTAGCGGGAGTCTACGAGCAGTACTTC,TRBD2,-,TRBV29-1,16,TRBJ2-7
CASSPGGTGDRAQPQHF,TGTGCCAGCTCACCAGGCGGAACAGGGGACAGGGCTCAGCCCCAGCATTTT,TRBD1,-,TRBV18,17,TRBJ1-5
CASSSTSVHYGYTF,TGTGCCAGCAGTTCTACGAGTGTGCACTATGGCTACACCTTC,-,-,TRBV27,14,TRBJ1-2
CASSPLPGQGFDEQFF,TGTGCCAGCAGCCCCTTGCCGGGACAGGGATTCGATGAGCAGTTCTTC,TRBD1,-,TRBV14,16,TRBJ2-1
CASSQGVASYEQYF,TGTGCCAGCAGCCAAGGGGTAGCGTCCTACGAGCAGTACTTC,-,-,TRBV4-2,14,TRBJ2-7
CASTFTGGNQPQHF,TGTGCCAGCACCTTTACCGGAGGGAATCAGCCCCAGCATTTT,-,-,TRBV2,14,TRBJ1-5
CASAGQGNEKLFF,TGTGCCAGTGCGGGACAGGGGAATGAAAAACTGTTTTTT,TRBD1,-,TRBV19,13,TRBJ1-4
CAVLGQGLTEAFF,TGTGCCGTCCTCGGGCAGGGACTGACTGAAGCTTTCTTT,-,-,TRBV10-3,13,TRBJ1-1
CASSARQGTEAFF,TGTGCCAGCAGCGCAAGACAGGGCACTGAAGCTTTCTTT,TRBD1,-,TRBV7-3,13,TRBJ1-1
CAREFGHRNTGELFF,TGTGCCAGGGAGTTTGGGCACCGGAACACCGGGGAGCTGTTTTTT,-,-,TRBV6-8,15,TRBJ2-2
CAKGGPQEPNTGELFF,TGTGCCAAAGGGGGACCCCAGGAGCCGAACACCGGGGAGCTGTTTTTT,-,-,TRBV2,16,TRBJ2-2
CSVEARHSSGANVLTF,TGCAGCGTTGAGGCGAGACACTCCTCTGGGGCCAACGTCCTGACTTTC,-,once,TRBV29-1,16,TRBJ2-6
CASRPRTEKAYGYTF,TGTGCAAGTCGCCCCCGGACAGAAAAGGCCTATGGCTACACCTTC,-,once,TRBV12-2,15,TRBJ1-2
CASSELAIGGQETQYF,TGTGCCAGCAGTGAACTAGCGATCGGAGGCCAAGAGACCCAGTACTTC,-,-,TRBV2,16,TRBJ2-5
CASSTTGLAGGYFHEQYF,TGTGCCAGCAGCACTACAGGACTAGCGGGAGGATATTTTCACGAGCAGTACTTC,TRBD2,-,TRBV11-2,18,TRBJ2-7
CASSHGTGRGTGELFF,TGTGCCAGCAGCCACGGGACAGGTCGAGGCACCGGGGAGCTGTTTTTT,TRBD1,-,TRBV9,16,TRBJ2-2
CAWSEVKTGELFF,TGTGCCTGGAGTGAAGTCAAAACCGGGGAGCTGTTTTTT,-,once,TRBV30,13,TRBJ2-2
CASRKNTEAFF,TGCGCCAGCAGAAAGAACACTGAAGCTTTCTTT,-,once,TRBV10-2,11,TRBJ1-1
CASSHMQQDQPQHF,TGTGCCAGCAGCCACATGCAGCAGGATCAGCCCCAGCATTTT,-,-,TRBV4-2,14,TRBJ1-5
CASSLALGGTGELFF,TGTGCCAGCAGCTTAGCTCTGGGCGGGACCGGGGAGCTGTTTTTT,-,once,TRBV7-3,15,TRBJ2-2
CASSQDSRTADTQYF,TGCGCCAGCAGCCAAGATTCAAGGACGGCAGATACGCAGTATTTT,-,few,TRBV4-1,15,TRBJ2-3
CASSPRTMADTQYF,TGTGCCAGCAGCCCGCGGACTATGGCAGATACGCAGTATTTT,-,-,TRBV7-2,14,TRBJ2-3
CSVRAEGNTIYF,TGCAGCGTCCGGGCCGAAGGAAACACCATATATTTT,-,-,TRBV29-1,12,TRBJ1-3
CSVEGVLNTEAFF,TGCAGCGTTGAGGGTGTACTGAACACTGAAGCTTTCTTT,-,-,TRBV29-1,13,TRBJ1-1
CASSSGQGLSGEQYF,TGCGCCAGCAGCTCAGGACAGGGTTTGTCGGGGGAGCAGTACTTC,TRBD1,-,TRBV5-1,15,TRBJ2-7
CASSGDRVLETQYF,TGTGCCAGCAGTGGGGACAGGGTTTTAGAGACCCAGTACTTC,TRBD1,many,TRBV6-5,14,TRBJ2-5
CASSEAPAYEQYF,TGTGCCAGCAGTGAGGCCCCTGCCTACGAGCAGTACTTC,-,once,TRBV6-1,13,TRBJ2-7
CAISKQGKEMNTEAFF,TGTGCCATCAGTAAACAGGGGAAGGAGATGAACACTGAAGCTTTCTTT,TRBD1,once,TRBV10-3,16,TRBJ1-1
CASSLSRAFSGLNEQFF,TGTGCCAGCAGTTTATCGAGGGCCTTTAGCGGGCTGAATGAGCAGTTCTTC,TRBD2,-,TRBV27,17,TRBJ2-1
CASSESNEKLFF,TGTGCCAGCAGTGAGAGCAATGAAAAACTGTTTTTT,-,-,TRBV25-1,12,TRBJ1-4
CASSRPSGYYNEQFF,TGTGCCAGCAGTAGACCTAGCGGGTACTACAATGAGCAGTTCTTC,TRBD2,-,TRBV27,15,TRBJ2-1
CAWSVDRNYGYTF,TGTGCCTGGAGTGTAGACAGAAACTATGGCTACACCTTC,-,-,TRBV30,13,TRBJ1-2
CASSSSLTGFGSHYGYTF,TGTGCCAGCAGCTCCTCCCTGACAGGTTTTGGAAGTCATTATGGCTACACCTTC,-,few,TRBV11-3,18,TRBJ1-2
CASGRTGSAGELFF,TGCGCCAGCGGGAGGACAGGGAGCGCCGGGGAGCTGTTTTTT,TRBD1,-,TRBV5-1,14,TRBJ2-2
CASRGQDYGYTF,TGCGCCAGCAGGGGACAGGACTATGGCTACACCTTC,TRBD1,once,TRBV10-2,12,TRBJ1-2
CASSPWGGESKTGELFF,TGCGCCAGCAGCCCCTGGGGGGGAGAGAGTAAAACCGGGGAGCTGTTTTTT,TRBD2,-,TRBV5-1,17,TRBJ2-2
CTWSKGQSATNEKLFF,TGTACCTGGAGTAAGGGACAGAGTGCAACTAATGAAAAACTGTTTTTT,TRBD1,once,TRBV30,16,TRBJ1-4
CASSLGTSGRVETGELFF,TGCGCCAGCAGCCTAGGGACTAGCGGGAGAGTGGAAACCGGGGAGCTGTTTTTT,TRBD2,-,TRBV4-3,18,TRBJ2-2
CASSEGPDRPNYGYTF,TGTGCCAGCAGTGAAGGCCCTGATCGGCCTAACTATGGCTACACCTTC,-,few,TRBV6-1,16,TRBJ1-2
CASSYSRTGTYTF,TGTGCCAGCAGTTACTCCCGGACAGGCACCTACACCTTC,TRBD1,-,TRBV6-5,13,TRBJ1-2
CASSVGSYYGYTF,TGTGCCAGCAGCGTGGGCAGCTACTATGGCTACACCTTC,-,few,TRBV5-6,13,TRBJ1-2
CAWRDAVGNEQFF,TGTGCCTGGAGGGACGCCGTCGGCAATGAGCAGTTCTTC,-,-,TRBV30,13,TRBJ2-1
CASSYSTGANVLTF,TGTGCCAGCAGTTATTCGACTGGGGCCAACGTCCTGACTTTC,-,-,TRBV27,14,TRBJ2-6
CAWSAGTSGRADEQYF,TGTGCCTGGAGTGCGGGGACTAGCGGGAGGGCCGACGAGCAGTACTTC,TRBD2,-,TRBV30,16,TRBJ2-7
CASSPNDAVNWGNTIYF,TGTGCCAGCTCACCGAATGATGCTGTCAACTGGGGAAACACCATATATTTT,-,-,TRBV18,17,TRBJ1-3
CASSYSPSGTGEQYF,TGTGCCAGCAGTTATTCTCCTAGCGGGACGGGCGAGCAGTACTTC,TRBD2,-,TRBV6-5,15,TRBJ2-7
CASSFNNQPQHF,TGTGCCAGCAGTTTCAACAATCAGCCCCAGCATTTT,-,-,TRBV27,12,TRBJ1-5